One sample yielded the 31 T cell receptor beta chains listed below, sequenced in a study of T cell changes during pregnancy in multiple sclerosis. Assay used: immunoSEQ multiplex PCR; TCRdb lists only in-frame clones, some missing. The repertoire holds approximately 21,000 clones, around 89% seen once, with around 7% in the top ten. Sample: CD8+ T cells from peripheral blood mononuclear cells, taken in the first trimester of pregnancy. These receptor sequences come from a female donor with multiple sclerosis, enrolled in a pregnancy study.

Here the CDR3 reads CASSQVQGMLAEQYF. In DNA form, the CDR3 reads TGCGCCAGCAGCCAAGTACAGGGAATGTTAGCCGAGCAGTACTTC. The gene calls are TRBV4-1 and TRBJ2-7, with D tentatively TRBD1 (6 bases). Trimming pared 1 base from V and 6 bases from J, leaving 16 bases between. The germline V gene has CDR1 MGHRA and CDR2 YSYEKL. The CDR3 sequence is 15 residues long.

The chain combines TRBV19 with TRBJ2-1; 10 bases match TRBD2. Germline V lookup: CDR1 LNHDA, CDR2 SQIVND (reference sequence). The CDR3 loop spans 15 amino acids. V lost 2 bases and J lost 7; bases outside the gene matches: 5. This CDR3 is CASSIITSGKNEQFF. The DNA for the CDR3 is TGTGCCAGTAGTATAATAACTAGCGGGAAAAATGAGCAGTTCTTC. Filled out from reference TRBV19 and TRBJ2-1, the complete variable domain reads DGGITQSPKYLFRKEGQNVTLSCEQNLNHDAMYWYRQDPGQGLRLIYYSQIVNDFQKGDIAEGYSVSREKKESFPLTVTSAQKNPTAFYLCASSIITSGKNEQFFGPGTRLTVL.

V and J are TRBV2 and TRBJ2-1, with D possibly being TRBD2 (6 bases). V shed 6 bases and J shed 9 bases, with 15 bases lying between them. This CDR3 has 13 amino acids. The germline V gene encodes CDR1 SNHLY and CDR2 FYNNEI. The CDR3 loop reads CASRGRMGGEQFF. The CDR3 region has the DNA TGTGCCAGCAGAGGTCGGATGGGAGGTGAGCAGTTCTTC.

This CDR3 is CASSTSGSPAGDEQFF. Here the CDR3 DNA reads TGTGCCAGCAGCACTAGCGGGAGCCCCGCGGGGGATGAGCAGTTCTTC. The J gene is TRBJ2-1, the V gene TRBV9; TRBD2 matches 11 bases. Germline V gives CDR1 SGDLS, CDR2 YYNGEE. The CDR3 totals 16 residues. The J segment lost 8 bases and the V segment lost 4 bases, leaving 11 bases of the junction unmatched.

The chain carries TRBV7-9 and TRBJ1-1; D is unclear. The CDR3 covers 14 residues. From germline, CDR1 is SEHNR and CDR2 FQNEAQ (reference sequence). The V end lost 0 bases, the J end lost 1 base, and 6 bases lay between the germline ends. The CDR3 DNA reads as TGTGCCAGCAGCTTAGCGGCGGGGAACACTGAAGCTTTCTTT. Residues: CASSLAAGNTEAFF.

J is TRBJ2-3 and V is TRBV6-5; no reliable D call. V was cut by 6 bases and J by 11 bases, with 12 bases left in between. Germline CDR1 is MNHEY and CDR2 is SVGAGI. The CDR3 covers 11 residues. The CDR3 reads CASSSLQKQYF. DNA for the CDR3: TGTGCCAGCAGCAGTCTCCAGAAGCAGTATTTT.

The V call is TRBV5-6, the J call TRBJ1-2; D ambiguous. V was clipped by 0 bases and J by 3 bases, with 12 bases between them. Per the germline V gene, CDR1 is SGHDT and CDR2 is YYEEEE. CDR3 length: 15 amino acids. CDR3 protein: CASSLEREGDYGYTF. In DNA, the CDR3 is TGTGCCAGCAGCTTGGAACGGGAGGGAGACTATGGCTACACCTTC.

The chain links TRBV29-1 to TRBJ2-7, with 9 bases identical to TRBD1. This CDR3 region has 12 residues. V gave up 4 bases and J gave up 5 bases; unmatched junction bases: 3. Germline V gene lookup returns CDR1 SQVTM and CDR2 ANQGSEA. This CDR3 is CSVGDRGDEQYF. CDR3 sequence (DNA): TGCAGCGTTGGTGACAGGGGGGACGAGCAGTACTTC.

The genes are TRBV4-3 and TRBJ1-2, with 8 bases identical to TRBD1. This CDR3 has 15 residues. V lost 2 bases to trimming and J lost 6 bases; unmatched junction nucleotides: 8. The germline gives CDR1 LGHNA, CDR2 YSLEER. CDR3 in DNA: TGCGCCAGCAGCCAATCATGGACAGGGAGAGATGGCTACACCTTC. Encoded protein: CASSQSWTGRDGYTF.

J is TRBJ1-5 and V is TRBV10-1; 11 bases fit TRBD1. The CDR3 totals 14 residues. The V segment lost 7 bases and the J segment 4 bases; nucleotides outside the gene matches: 3. The germline gives CDR1 WNHNN, CDR2 SYGVQD (reference sequence). The CDR3 sequence: CASTRDRGNQPQHF. Written as DNA, the CDR3 is TGCGCCAGCACCAGGGACAGGGGGAATCAGCCCCAGCATTTT.

This chain's CDR3 is CASSQDRTGGSYNEQFF. CDR3 nucleotides: TGTGCCAGCAGCCAAGATAGGACAGGGGGCTCCTACAATGAGCAGTTCTTC. The chain is built from TRBV14 and TRBJ2-1, with 10 bases matching TRBD1. Germline V gene lookup returns CDR1 SGHDN and CDR2 FVKESK. The CDR3 sequence is 17 residues long. With V trimmed by 0 bases and J by 0 bases, 2 bases remained unmatched.

A single count supports this clone. The J gene is TRBJ2-7, the V gene TRBV4-3; 7 nucleotides match TRBD2. CDR1 is LGHNA, CDR2 YSLEER, per germline. The CDR3 consists of 15 residues. The junction had 8 bases not matched to a gene; V was cut back by 5 bases and J by 1 base. The CDR3 bases are TGCGCCAGCAGCTATGGGTCTAGCGGTTCCTACGAGCAGTACTTC. Its protein product is CASSYGSSGSYEQYF.

This sequence joins TRBV7-6 and TRBJ2-1; tentative D call: TRBD2 (7 bases). This CDR3 is built from 16 residues. Germline CDR1 SGHVS, CDR2 FNYEAQ. V shed 3 bases and J shed 2 bases, with 14 bases lying between them. The CDR3 spells CASSLALGGAYNEQFF. The CDR3 nucleotides are TGTGCCAGCAGCTTGGCACTAGGGGGGGCCTACAATGAGCAGTTCTTC. Using reference TRBV7-6 and TRBJ2-1 for the parts outside the CDR3, the full variable domain is GAGVSQSPRYKVTKRGQDVALRCDPISGHVSLYWYRQALGQGPEFLTYFNYEAQQDKSGLPNDRFSAERPEGSISTLTIQRTEQRDSAMYRCASSLALGGAYNEQFFGPGTRLTVL.

The CDR3 DNA sequence: TGTGCCAGCAGCTGGGTGGCTAGCGGGACGAACACAGATACGCAGTATTTT. Residues: CASSWVASGTNTDTQYF. This chain joins TRBV28 and TRBJ2-3, with 9 nucleotides matching TRBD2. This CDR3 has 17 amino acids. The junction had 12 bases not matched to a gene; V was cut back by 6 bases and J by 2 bases. Germline V gene sequence: CDR1 MDHEN, CDR2 SYDVKM.

The rearrangement uses TRBV18 and TRBJ2-1, with 8 nucleotides matching TRBD2. Germline trimming cut 2 bases from V and 7 bases from J; bases unmatched to any gene: 4. Germline V lookup: CDR1 KGHSH, CDR2 LQKENI. The CDR3 extends over 14 amino acids. CDR3 in amino acids: CASSPAGGLNEQFF. The CDR3, as DNA: TGTGCCAGCTCACCAGCGGGAGGCTTGAATGAGCAGTTCTTC.

Here the CDR3 DNA reads TGCGCCAGCAGCCAAGATGGGGGCAGAGATACGCAGTATTTT. This translates into CASSQDGGRDTQYF. This sequence joins TRBV4-3 and TRBJ2-3; TRBD1 is a possible D gene (6 bases). The germline CDR1 and CDR2 sequences are LGHNA and YSLEER. CDR3 length: 14 residues. The V gene lost 0 bases and the J gene lost 5 bases, with 9 bases spanning the gap.

This chain uses TRBV7-6 with TRBJ2-1, with D possibly being TRBD2 (5 bases). CDR1 is SGHVS and CDR2 is FNYEAQ in the germline V gene. The V and J ends lost 5 bases and 9 bases respectively, with 20 bases between them. The CDR3 has 15 residues. CDR3 DNA sequence: TGTGCCAGCAGCACCCCTGGCGGACTTACGGGTGAGCAGTTCTTC. Translating it yields CASSTPGGLTGEQFF.

The chain uses TRBV27 and TRBJ2-1, with D perhaps TRBD2 (6 bases). The CDR3 sequence is 14 residues long. Trimming left V 4 bases short and J 0 bases short, with 7 bases between. Germline V gene lookup returns CDR1 MNHEY and CDR2 SMNVEV (reference sequence). As DNA, the CDR3 is TGTGCCAGCAGTTACGGGAGCTCCTACAATGAGCAGTTCTTC. It encodes CASSYGSSYNEQFF.

This clone is judged medium-sized. This chain joins TRBV4-3 and TRBJ2-3; D is possibly TRBD1 (5 bases). Germline-derived CDR1 and CDR2 are LGHNA and YSLEER. CDR3 length equals 15 residues. With 1 base removed from V and 4 bases from J, the gap between germline ends came to 12 bases. The chain's CDR3 is CASSQGLTGADTQYF. The CDR3 DNA follows: TGCGCCAGCAGCCAAGGGCTAACAGGAGCAGATACGCAGTATTTT.

J is TRBJ2-7 and V is TRBV13; TRBD2 might be the D (5 bases). The length of the CDR3 is 13 residues. CDR1 PRHDT and CDR2 FYEKMQ come from the germline V gene (reference sequence). Trimming left V 6 bases short and J 3 bases short, with 12 bases between. This chain's CDR3 is CASSGELHYEQYF. Written as DNA, the CDR3 is TGTGCCAGCAGTGGGGAGCTCCACTACGAGCAGTACTTC.

The chain is built from TRBV6-1 and TRBJ1-2; tentatively, D is TRBD1 (6 bases). V dropped 1 base and J dropped 7 bases, with 13 bases sitting between them. This CDR3 has 14 amino acids. The germline gives CDR1 MNHNS, CDR2 SASEGT. CDR3 DNA: TGTGCCAGCAGTGAAGAGAGGGGGATGAGTGGCTACACCTTC. Amino acids: CASSEERGMSGYTF.

The chain joins TRBV25-1 to TRBJ1-5; D gene ambiguous. CDR1 is MGHDK and CDR2 is SYGVNS in the germline V gene. The CDR3 sequence is 14 residues long. Trimming shortened V by 8 bases and J by 1 base, and 12 bases separated the two germline ends. CDR3 DNA sequence: TGTGCCAGCTCACCCGCGGGGAGCAATCAGCCCCAGCATTTT. Protein product: CASSPAGSNQPQHF. Using reference TRBV25-1 and TRBJ1-5 for the parts outside the CDR3, the full variable domain is EADIYQTPRYLVIGTGKKITLECSQTMGHDKMYWYQQDPGMELHLIHYSYGVNSTEKGDLSSESTVSRIRTEHFPLTLESARPSHTSQYLCASSPAGSNQPQHFGDGTRLSIL.

This clone is a singleton in its sample. The V and J genes are TRBV28 and TRBJ1-1; 8 nucleotides align to TRBD1. CDR1 and CDR2 from the germline V gene are MDHEN and SYDVKM. The CDR3 consists of 13 residues. The V segment lost 7 bases and the J segment 0 bases; nucleotides outside the gene matches: 1. CDR3 sequence reads: CASKGQVNTEAFF. As DNA, the CDR3 is TGTGCCAGCAAGGGACAGGTGAACACTGAAGCTTTCTTT.

The chain combines TRBV14 with TRBJ2-7; D perhaps matches TRBD1 (5 bases). The CDR3 has 15 amino acids. V was shortened by 4 bases and J by 8 bases, with 21 bases between the two germline ends. The germline V gene encodes CDR1 SGHDN and CDR2 FVKESK. CDR3 coding DNA: TGTGCCAGCAGCCGAAGGCCACAGGCCCTCGGGCAGCAGTACTTC. Translated, it gives CASSRRPQALGQQYF.

V and J are TRBV19 and TRBJ2-6; 8 bases are shared with TRBD1. CDR1 is LNHDA, CDR2 SQIVND, per germline (reference sequence). This CDR3 is 16 amino acids long. Losses at the gene ends were 7 bases for V and 0 bases for J; bases not matched to a gene: 5. The CDR3 nucleotides are TGTGCCAGTAAAGGACAGGGCCTCTCTGGGGCCAACGTCCTGACTTTC. This encodes CASKGQGLSGANVLTF.

The chain uses TRBV7-3 and TRBJ2-1; 7 nucleotides align to TRBD2. The junction had 9 bases not matched to a gene; V was cut back by 2 bases and J by 8 bases. CDR1 is SGHTA, CDR2 FQGTGA, per germline. CDR3 length: 15 amino acids. The CDR3 DNA reads TGTGCCAGCAGCTTAGGGGGAGGGCCGGGGGATGAGCAGTTCTTC. This codes for CASSLGGGPGDEQFF.

The chain employs TRBV28 and TRBJ2-1; a possible D gene is TRBD2 (5 bases). Deletions cut 6 bases from V and 2 bases from J, with 14 bases between. This CDR3 has 15 amino acids. CDR1 and CDR2 from the germline V gene are MDHEN and SYDVKM. The CDR3 protein is CASRPRRMTYNEQFF. In DNA form, the CDR3 reads TGTGCCAGCAGACCTCGGAGGATGACCTACAATGAGCAGTTCTTC.

V and J are TRBV14 and TRBJ2-7; tentatively, D is TRBD1 (5 bases). The V gene lost 1 base and the J gene lost 4 bases, with 11 bases spanning the gap. The CDR3 is 14 amino acids. Looked up from germline, CDR1 is SGHDN and CDR2 is FVKESK. The CDR3 bases are TGTGCCAGCAGCCAAGGGTCGGCAGGGTACGAGCAGTACTTC. Its translation is CASSQGSAGYEQYF.

The V gene is TRBV7-9, the J gene TRBJ2-7; weak D call: TRBD1 (5 bases). Germline values: CDR1 SEHNR, CDR2 FQNEAQ (reference sequence). The CDR3 consists of 18 residues. The V and J ends lost 5 bases and 4 bases respectively, with 27 bases between them. CDR3 in DNA: TGTGCCAGCAGCGTACTGTCAGGGTCTGCTGTTCTGGGATACGAGCAGTACTTC. The encoded protein is CASSVLSGSAVLGYEQYF.

In its sample, this clone was seen once. Germline and junction disagree at one end, which may indicate a read error. DNA for the CDR3: TGTGCCAGCAGTCTATGGGCCGAGCAGTTCTTC. Translation gives CASSLWAEQFF. V gene TRBV28 combines with J gene TRBJ2-1; D is uncertain. This CDR3 has 11 residues. Germline CDR1 is MDHEN and CDR2 is SYDVKM.

This clone was detected only once. The chain joins TRBV29-1 to TRBJ1-2, with D perhaps matching TRBD1 (5 bases). This CDR3 contains 18 residues. V was trimmed by 7 bases and J by 0 bases, leaving 27 bases between them. From germline, CDR1 is SQVTM and CDR2 ANQGSEA. CDR3 sequence: CSAVTPLTDSYTNYGYTF. For the CDR3, the DNA is TGCAGCGCCGTGACCCCACTAACCGACAGTTACACTAACTATGGCTACACCTTC. Supplemented by reference TRBV29-1 and TRBJ1-2, the full variable domain reads SAVISQKPSRDICQRGTSLTIQCQVDSQVTMMFWYRQQPGQSLTLIATANQGSEATYESGFVIDKFPISRPNLTFSTLTVSNMSPEDSSIYLCSAVTPLTDSYTNYGYTFGSGTRLTVV.